Presented here are 27 T cell receptor beta chains from one specimen sequenced in a study of shared clonotypes between healthy human individuals. Using immunoSEQ multiplex PCR, the repertoire was profiled, and TCRdb retains in-frame clones only, with some absent. The sample carries about 1.1 million clones, 70% to 85% recorded once. Sequencing was performed on memory CD4+ T cells from PBMCs. Noted subset: CD45RA-negative fraction. These receptors all come from a young man in good health. Some clones in this sample may be carry-over from other donors' samples.

Worth noting for this clone: Different DNA sequences within this sample yield the same CDR3. The rearrangement joins TRBV19 to TRBJ1-5; D is ambiguous. Germline CDR1 LNHDA, CDR2 SQIVND (reference sequence). This CDR3 is 13 amino acids long. The V gene lost 3 bases and the J gene lost 1 base, with 4 bases spanning the gap. Here the CDR3 reads CASSMDSNQPQHF. The DNA of the CDR3 is TGTGCCAGTAGTATGGACAGCAATCAGCCCCAGCATTTT.

The rearrangement uses TRBV19 and TRBJ1-1; 8 bases align to TRBD1. Germline CDR1 is LNHDA and CDR2 is SQIVND (reference sequence). V trimming: 7 bases; J trimming: 11 bases; junction bases outside the gene matches: 18. This CDR3 has 15 amino acids. The CDR3 spells CASTYGQGTFLRAFF. CDR3 DNA: TGTGCCAGTACCTACGGACAGGGCACGTTCCTTAGGGCTTTCTTT.

The chain employs TRBV5-1 and TRBJ2-7, with TRBD2 identical over 7 bases. The CDR3 consists of 15 residues. Germline CDR1 reads SGHRS; CDR2 reads YFSETQ. V gave up 0 bases and J gave up 5 bases; unmatched junction bases: 8. The CDR3 spells CASSLVTTSTNEQYF. CDR3 nucleotides: TGCGCCAGCAGCTTGGTGACGACTAGCACAAACGAGCAGTACTTC. Full variable domain (rest looked up from reference TRBV5-1 and TRBJ2-7): KAGVTQTPRYLIKTRGQQVTLSCSPISGHRSVSWYQQTPGQGLQFLFEYFSETQRNKGNFPGRFSGRQFSNSRSEMNVSTLELGDSALYLCASSLVTTSTNEQYFGPGTRLTVT.

V is TRBV18 and J is TRBJ2-6, with TRBD2 identical over 13 bases. The trim removed 4 bases at V and 2 bases at J, leaving 2 bases unmatched. The CDR3 runs 17 residues. The germline V gene encodes CDR1 KGHSH and CDR2 LQKENI. Here the CDR3 reads CASSQGTSGTGANVLTF. The CDR3 DNA is TGTGCCAGCTCACAGGGGACTAGCGGGACTGGGGCCAACGTCCTGACTTTC.

The chain couples TRBV5-1 to TRBJ2-3; D unclear. Between the trimmed V and J ends, which lost 0 bases and 0 bases, there was a span of 11 bases. This CDR3 comprises 16 residues. Germline CDR1 and CDR2: SGHRS and YFSETQ. The CDR3 sequence: CASSLGLLFSTDTQYF. The CDR3 DNA reads as TGCGCCAGCAGCTTGGGGCTGCTCTTTAGCACAGATACGCAGTATTTT.

V gene TRBV6-6 combines with J gene TRBJ2-3; TRBD1 is a possible D gene (5 bases). The CDR3 spans 13 residues. The germline V gene encodes CDR1 MNHNY and CDR2 SVGAGI (reference sequence). V shed 5 bases and J shed 1 base, with 7 bases lying between them. CDR3: CASSIGGTDTQYF. DNA of the CDR3: TGTGCCAGCAGTATAGGGGGCACAGATACGCAGTATTTT.

Concerning this clone: This sample also contains other DNA sequences that code for the same CDR3. The genes are TRBV18 and TRBJ2-7; 9 bases agree with TRBD1. CDR3 length: 13 residues. Per the germline V gene, CDR1 is KGHSH and CDR2 is LQKENI. With V trimmed by 3 bases and J by 7 bases, 4 bases remained unmatched. This CDR3 reads CASSPGQGAEQYF. DNA for the CDR3: TGTGCCAGCTCACCGGGACAGGGTGCTGAGCAGTACTTC.

This rearrangement joins TRBV2 to TRBJ2-3; TRBD2 matches 7 bases. The CDR3 contains 15 residues. The trim removed 6 bases at V and 0 bases at J, leaving 6 bases unmatched. Germline CDR1 and CDR2: SNHLY and FYNNEI. CDR3 amino acids: CASRKLAASTDTQYF. The CDR3 DNA follows: TGTGCCAGCAGGAAGCTAGCGGCCAGCACAGATACGCAGTATTTT.

V is TRBV2 and J is TRBJ2-7; 9 positions match TRBD2. CDR3 length equals 15 residues. Losses at the gene ends were 8 bases for V and 4 bases for J; bases not matched to a gene: 12. Germline V CDR1 and CDR2: SNHLY, FYNNEI. CDR3 in DNA: TGTGCCAGCTGTCCGAATAGCGGGGGATCTTACGAGCAGTACTTC. Translated: CASCPNSGGSYEQYF.

The rearrangement uses TRBV4-3 and TRBJ2-3, with a weak D call TRBD2 (6 bases). Germline V CDR1 and CDR2: LGHNA, YSLEER. Trimming cost V 1 base and J 3 bases, with 8 bases left between them. There are 14 residues in the CDR3. CDR3 in amino acids: CASSQVAGTDTQYF. In nucleotides, the CDR3 is TGCGCCAGCAGCCAAGTCGCGGGAACAGATACGCAGTATTTT.

This clone was recorded a few times. The chain has TRBV6-1 and TRBJ1-1; tentatively, D is TRBD1 (5 bases). Trimming stripped 1 base from V and 11 bases from J, with 23 bases between. The CDR3 is 16 residues long. The germline V gene encodes CDR1 MNHNS and CDR2 SASEGT. CDR3: CASSEGSVGVPRGAFF. In DNA form, the CDR3 reads TGTGCCAGCAGTGAAGGGTCGGTAGGGGTGCCTCGGGGGGCTTTCTTT.

This clone occurred a few times. The chain couples TRBV7-2 to TRBJ2-2, with D hard to call. This CDR3 contains 15 residues. V lost 8 bases to trimming and J lost 3 bases, with 16 bases between them. Germline V gene data show CDR1 as SGHTA and CDR2 as FQGNSA. The CDR3 bases are TGTGCCAGCCGTCGGCAACTCACCGACACCGGGGAGCTGTTTTTT. It encodes CASRRQLTDTGELFF. Full variable domain (remainder filled in from reference TRBV7-2 and TRBJ2-2): GAGVSQSPSNKVTEKGKDVELRCDPISGHTALYWYRQSLGQGLEFLIYFQGNSAPDKSGLPSDRFSAERTGGSVSTLTIQRTQQEDSAVYLCASRRQLTDTGELFFGEGSRLTVL.

The chain joins TRBV5-6 to TRBJ2-7; a possible D gene is TRBD1 (5 bases). V was pared by 1 base and J by 1 base, with 15 bases between. This CDR3 has 16 residues. Germline CDR1 reads SGHDT; CDR2 reads YYEEEE. CDR3 nucleotide sequence: TGTGCCAGCAGCTTGTTTCAGGGAAGGGGTTCCTACGAGCAGTACTTC. Protein sequence: CASSLFQGRGSYEQYF. The full variable domain, in which reference TRBV5-6 and TRBJ2-7 provide the parts outside the CDR3, is DAGVTQSPTHLIKTRGQQVTLRCSPKSGHDTVSWYQQALGQGPQFIFQYYEEEERQRGNFPDRFSGHQFPNYSSELNVNALLLGDSALYLCASSLFQGRGSYEQYFGPGTRLTVT.

This chain uses TRBV5-1 with TRBJ1-2; D uncertain. Germline V CDR1 and CDR2: SGHRS, YFSETQ. The CDR3 sequence is 14 residues long. The V end lost 0 bases, the J end lost 5 bases, and 11 bases lay between the germline ends. The CDR3 loop reads CASSLEAGKYGYTF. CDR3 DNA: TGCGCCAGCAGCTTGGAGGCCGGGAAATATGGCTACACCTTC.

The rearrangement links TRBV27 to TRBJ2-1; possible D gene TRBD2, 6 bases. Germline lookup yields CDR1 MNHEY and CDR2 SMNVEV (reference sequence). With 4 bases removed from V and 4 bases from J, the gap between germline ends came to 11 bases. The CDR3 has 14 residues. CDR3 bases: TGTGCCAGCAGTTCGAAAGGGACTTACAATGAGCAGTTCTTC. It translates to CASSSKGTYNEQFF.

The chain links TRBV9 to TRBJ1-1, with D possibly being TRBD1 (5 bases). Germline V gene sequence: CDR1 SGDLS, CDR2 YYNGEE. The germline V and J ends were trimmed by 2 bases and 5 bases, with 13 bases remaining between them. The CDR3 loop spans 14 amino acids. CDR3 in amino acids: CASSVTSGGTEAFF. The CDR3 coding sequence is TGTGCCAGCAGCGTCACTTCGGGGGGTACTGAAGCTTTCTTT.

V is TRBV27 and J is TRBJ1-3, with D tentatively TRBD1 (5 bases). The CDR3 length is 17 residues. Germline assignment: CDR1 MNHEY and CDR2 SMNVEV (reference sequence). Trimming stripped 7 bases from V and 0 bases from J, with 19 bases between. CDR3 in DNA: TGTGCCAGCATGAAACGTTTCGGAGACAGCTCTGGAAACACCATATATTTT. Translation gives CASMKRFGDSSGNTIYF.

The rearrangement uses TRBV7-3 and TRBJ2-7; 8 bases map to TRBD2. The germline V gene encodes CDR1 SGHTA and CDR2 FQGTGA. The V segment lost 1 base and the J segment 7 bases; nucleotides outside the gene matches: 12. This CDR3 comprises 16 residues. The CDR3 DNA sequence: TGTGCCAGCAGCTTAAATCCGGGAGGGAGCCTGAGGGAGCAGTACTTC. Protein: CASSLNPGGSLREQYF.

The gene calls are TRBV5-1 and TRBJ2-3; weak D call: TRBD2 (5 bases). Per the germline V gene, CDR1 is SGHRS and CDR2 is YFSETQ. V was trimmed by 1 base and J by 4 bases, leaving 16 bases between them. CDR3 length equals 16 residues. The CDR3 DNA reads TGCGCCAGCAGCTTGACCGGGGTGGCTGCCCCAGATACGCAGTATTTT. This translates into CASSLTGVAAPDTQYF.

This chain joins TRBV4-3 and TRBJ2-2, with TRBD1 matching 9 bases. This CDR3 is 15 amino acids long. The V segment lost 5 bases and the J segment 4 bases; nucleotides outside the gene matches: 5. Germline loops: CDR1 LGHNA, CDR2 YSLEER. The CDR3 DNA reads as TGCGCCAGCAGCTCGGGACAGGGTCTCACCGGGGAGCTGTTTTTT. This translates into CASSSGQGLTGELFF.

This chain joins TRBV11-2 and TRBJ2-7; 7 bases fit TRBD1. The length of the CDR3 is 13 residues. CDR1 and CDR2 (germline): SGHAT, FQNNGV. V lost 5 bases, J lost 7 bases, and 8 bases stayed unmatched. CDR3 DNA: TGTGCCAGCAGCGCCTCTCCAGGGGGTGAGCAGTACTTC. Protein product: CASSASPGGEQYF.

This chain uses TRBV7-3 with TRBJ2-2; D call uncertain. The germline V and J ends were trimmed by 5 bases and 4 bases, with 8 bases remaining between them. Per germline, CDR1 SGHTA and CDR2 FQGTGA. The CDR3 extends over 13 amino acids. CDR3: CASSPTATGELFF. Here the CDR3 DNA reads TGTGCCAGCAGCCCCACGGCCACCGGGGAGCTGTTTTTT. Variable domain in full (rest from reference TRBV7-3 and TRBJ2-2): GAGVSQTPSNKVTEKGKYVELRCDPISGHTALYWYRQSLGQGPEFLIYFQGTGAADDSGLPNDRFFAVRPEGSVSTLKIQRTERGDSAVYLCASSPTATGELFFGEGSRLTVL.

This chain links TRBV2 with TRBJ2-1; D is ambiguous. The CDR3 is 14 amino acids. Germline V gene lookup returns CDR1 SNHLY and CDR2 FYNNEI. Trimming took 6 bases from V and 3 from J, leaving 12 bases between them. The CDR3 nucleotides are TGTGCCAGCAGGGTCTTTCACAGCTACAATGAGCAGTTCTTC. This translates into CASRVFHSYNEQFF.

CDR3 loop: CASLGTAYRGANVLTF. The CDR3 region has the DNA TGTGCCAGCTTAGGGACAGCCTACCGAGGGGCCAACGTCCTGACTTTC. The chain carries TRBV28 and TRBJ2-6, with 7 bases that match TRBD1. Germline V gives CDR1 MDHEN, CDR2 SYDVKM. V shed 8 bases, J shed 4 bases, and the junction held 11 bases outside the gene matches. This CDR3 is 16 amino acids long.

This chain connects TRBV6-4 to TRBJ2-3, with 7 bases aligning to TRBD2. After removal of 5 bases from V and 5 bases from J, the junction contained 13 bases not matched to a gene. Germline-derived CDR1 and CDR2 are MRHNA and SNTAGT. The CDR3 runs 16 residues. In nucleotides, the CDR3 is TGTGCCAGCAGTTACACCCCTAGCGGTCGGGAAGATACGCAGTATTTT. Translating it yields CASSYTPSGREDTQYF.

This clone was recorded a few times. This chain joins TRBV27 and TRBJ1-2; 9 bases line up with TRBD1. This CDR3 is 14 amino acids long. Germline lookup yields CDR1 MNHEY and CDR2 SMNVEV (reference sequence). J was trimmed by 8 bases and V by 6 bases; bases with no gene match: 10. DNA of the CDR3: TGTGCCAGCAGAACAACCGGGACAGGGCTCGGCTACACCTTC. Amino acid sequence: CASRTTGTGLGYTF.

In its sample, this clone was seen once. V and J are TRBV7-2 and TRBJ1-5; D unresolved. V shed 1 base and J shed 3 bases, with 4 bases lying between them. The CDR3 covers 13 residues. Germline CDR1 SGHTA, CDR2 FQGNSA. CDR3 bases: TGTGCCAGCAGCTTAGGCCACAATCAGCCCCAGCATTTT. Translated, it gives CASSLGHNQPQHF. Combining the CDR3 with reference TRBV7-2 and TRBJ1-5 gives the whole variable domain GAGVSQSPSNKVTEKGKDVELRCDPISGHTALYWYRQSLGQGLEFLIYFQGNSAPDKSGLPSDRFSAERTGGSVSTLTIQRTQQEDSAVYLCASSLGHNQPQHFGDGTRLSIL.